This T cell receptor beta chain was captured in a study of T cell clusters in autoimmune cytopenias (dated by TCRdb to about 2019). General notes on the study: A median TRB sequencing depth of 51,575 reads per sample was reached, and a median of about 2,000 distinct TRB clonotypes per sample was obtained. Peripheral blood TRB and IGH repertoires were sequenced in autoimmune cytopenia patients at active disease and during treatment follow-up, alongside healthy, CLL and autoimmune hepatitis controls. The study aimed to test whether autoimmune cytopenia patients carry a disease-specific immune repertoire signature usable as a blood-based biomarker. Overall study outcomes, separate from this receptor: In the comparison of secondary cytopenia with CLL, no cluster-lack signature showed up, apparently because the dominant lymphoma-associated repertoire masked the signature. Healthy donors had almost three times as many exclusive TRB clusters as active autoimmune hepatitis patients, a finding consistent with an autoimmunity-wide signature. The T cell clusters were defined only in silico, and the functional role of the clusters was left to be validated experimentally. GLIPH suggested that primary autoimmune cytopenia patients lacked physiological T cell clusters: roughly 50 clusters were exclusive to healthy donors versus 17 exclusive to patients. TRB repertoire shifts, with less even repertoires observed in secondary cytopenia and CLL, were mostly attributed to lymphoma bias rather than autoimmunity.

Each sample's TRB amplification started from roughly 260 ng of peripheral blood genomic DNA, which corresponds to 35,000 to 45,000 genome equivalents. CDR3 length: 13 amino acids, cysteine to phenylalanine. The DNA is not on file. Sequences SGHDT (CDR1) and YYEEEE (CDR2) are obtained from the germline V gene. Multiplex PCR with a touch-down protocol amplified TRB rearrangements, with the TRB-A and TRB-B primer pools combined in a single tube. Illumina adapters and sample indices were attached to the amplicons through two consecutive PCR reactions using Phusion HS II polymerase. Amplicons were gel-purified with the NucleoSpin Gel and PCR Clean-up kit, then quantified by Qubit and quality-checked on an Agilent 2100 Bioanalyzer. Sequencing of the libraries was done on an Illumina MiSeq with 600-cycle, single-indexed, paired-end runs. Per the source publication's procedure: TRB reads were aligned and assembled with MiXCR version 2.1.12 using the default MiXCR reference library. A clone was defined by each unique CDR3 nucleotide sequence, and analysis was restricted to productive sequences with at least two reads. Repertoire diversity was assessed by alpha-parameterized diversity profiles (alpha 0 to 5), including Shannon (alpha 1) and Simpson (alpha 2) indices, computed with an R script. The tcR package was used to compute combinatorial TRB VJ usage, which was then compared between cohorts by principal component analysis with ade4. TCRbeta CDR3s were clustered with GLIPH on cohort pairs matched by age and read depth, and cluster frequencies were compared by Wilcoxon test. One entry per CDR3 protein sequence results from the TCRdb reprocessing of the reads, with DNA left out. The V and J calls and clone size come from TCRdb's table, not from the authors' own analysis. The record for this sample contains around 3,000 distinct CDR3 sequences. The ten largest clones add up to about 4.9% of the sample.

This clonotype is medium-sized (0.01 to 0.1%) as judged by frequency; no count is noted. Its binding antigen is unknown. This clonotype was obtained from a human donor with an autoimmune cytopenia or autoimmune hepatitis (not recorded which). The specimen sequenced was peripheral blood. The chain is assembled from TRBV5-6 and TRBJ2-6. The CDR3 protein is CARTRSGANVLTF.